The clone carrying this T cell receptor beta chain was counted only a few times. Averaging around 110 mL, one heparinised blood draw was given by each donor. Via CD45RO/CCR7/CD25/CD127/CD95/CD27, cells of the CD4+ naive, central memory, regulatory and stem cell-like memory subsets were sorted. This specimen belongs to a study of beta chain features in type 1 diabetes. In germline, CDR1 is ENHRY, CDR2 SYGVKD. The J segment lost 8 bases and the V segment lost 7 bases, leaving 6 bases of the junction unmatched. CDR3 size: 12 residues. Expressed TCRB transcripts were sequenced, since all the RNA that had been isolated was reverse transcribed. Around 3.8 million reads per sample were averaged for naive, central memory and regulatory samples. TCRdb keeps only in-frame clones here, not all; method: immunoSEQ multiplex PCR. The table records under 950,000 clones, roughly 17% of them present only once.

The TCR sequence derives from a woman aged 18-29 years in good health. Sequenced input: naive CD4+ T cells from blood. The V gene is TRBV10-3, the J gene TRBJ1-2, with 8 bases that match TRBD1. The CDR3 nucleotides read TGTGCCATCACACCGGGACAGGACGGCTACACCTTC. It yields the protein CAITPGQDGYTF.